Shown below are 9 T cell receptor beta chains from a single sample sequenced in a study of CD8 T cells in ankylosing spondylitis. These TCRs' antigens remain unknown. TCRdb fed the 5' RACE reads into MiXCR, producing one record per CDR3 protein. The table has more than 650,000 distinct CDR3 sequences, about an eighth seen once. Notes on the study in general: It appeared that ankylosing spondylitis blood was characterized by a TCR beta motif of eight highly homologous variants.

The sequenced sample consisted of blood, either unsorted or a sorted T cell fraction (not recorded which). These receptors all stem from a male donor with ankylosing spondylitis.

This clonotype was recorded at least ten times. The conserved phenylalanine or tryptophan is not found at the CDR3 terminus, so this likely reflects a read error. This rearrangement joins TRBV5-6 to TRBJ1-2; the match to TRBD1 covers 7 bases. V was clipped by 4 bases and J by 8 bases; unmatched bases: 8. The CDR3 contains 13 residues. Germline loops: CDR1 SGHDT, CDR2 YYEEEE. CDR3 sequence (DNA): TGTGCCAGCAGCCCCCGGACAGGAAGGGGCTACACCTCC. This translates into CASSPRTGRGYTS.

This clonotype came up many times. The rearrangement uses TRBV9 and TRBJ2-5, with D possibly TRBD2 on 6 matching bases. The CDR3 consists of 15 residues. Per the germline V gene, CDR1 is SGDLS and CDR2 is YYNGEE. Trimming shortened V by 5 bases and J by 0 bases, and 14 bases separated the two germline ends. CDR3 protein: CASSFDGGNQETQYF. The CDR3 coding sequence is TGTGCCAGCAGTTTCGATGGCGGGAACCAAGAGACCCAGTACTTC.

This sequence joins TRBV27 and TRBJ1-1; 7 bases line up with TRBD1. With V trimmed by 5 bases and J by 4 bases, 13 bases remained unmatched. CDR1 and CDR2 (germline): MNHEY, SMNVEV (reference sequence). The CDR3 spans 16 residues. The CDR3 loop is CASSPHRQGRSTEAFF. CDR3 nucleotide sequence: TGTGCCAGCAGTCCACACCGACAGGGTAGGAGCACTGAAGCTTTCTTT.

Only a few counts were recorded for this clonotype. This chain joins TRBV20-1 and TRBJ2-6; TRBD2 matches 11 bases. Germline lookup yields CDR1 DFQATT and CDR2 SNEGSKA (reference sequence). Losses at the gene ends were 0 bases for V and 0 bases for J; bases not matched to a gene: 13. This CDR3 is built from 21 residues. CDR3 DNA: TGCAGTGCTAGAGATTTTCCCGTGACTAGCGGGGAACTCTCTGGGGCCAACGTCCTGACTTTC. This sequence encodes CSARDFPVTSGELSGANVLTF.

Here the CDR3 DNA reads TGTGCCAGCAGTTTAGCCCTCGACGCGGACTACTATGGCTACACCTTC. The encoded protein is CASSLALDADYYGYTF. V is TRBV12-3 or TRBV12-4 and J is TRBJ1-2; D is ambiguous. V was clipped by 0 bases and J by 3 bases, with 14 bases between them. The CDR3 is made up of 16 amino acids.

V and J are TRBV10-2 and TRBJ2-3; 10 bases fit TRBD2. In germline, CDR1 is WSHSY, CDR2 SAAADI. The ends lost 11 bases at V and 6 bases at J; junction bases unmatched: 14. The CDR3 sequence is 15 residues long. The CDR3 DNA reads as TGCGCCGGACACCACGGAACTAGCGGGAAGGATACGCAGTATTTT. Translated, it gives CAGHHGTSGKDTQYF.

The CDR3: CSARTRVESPLHF. Written as DNA, the CDR3 is TGCAGTGCTAGGACTCGGGTTGAATCACCCCTCCACTTT. V gene TRBV20-1 combines with J gene TRBJ1-6; D is unclear. There are 13 residues in the CDR3. The germline V gene has CDR1 DFQATT and CDR2 SNEGSKA (reference sequence). Trimming shortened V by 3 bases and J by 10 bases, and 13 bases separated the two germline ends.

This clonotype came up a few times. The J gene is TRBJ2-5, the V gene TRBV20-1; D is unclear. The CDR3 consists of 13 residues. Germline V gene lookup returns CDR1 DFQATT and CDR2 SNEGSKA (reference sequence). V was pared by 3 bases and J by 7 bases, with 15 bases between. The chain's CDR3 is CSARHIDPGTQYF. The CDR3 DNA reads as TGCAGTGCTAGGCACATCGATCCAGGGACCCAGTACTTC.

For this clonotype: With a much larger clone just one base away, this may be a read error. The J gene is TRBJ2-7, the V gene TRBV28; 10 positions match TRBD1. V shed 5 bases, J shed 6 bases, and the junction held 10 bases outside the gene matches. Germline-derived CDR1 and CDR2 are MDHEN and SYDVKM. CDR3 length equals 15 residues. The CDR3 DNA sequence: TGTGCCAGCAGTGCTCCGGGACAGGGGACCTGCGAGCAGTACTTC. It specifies CASSAPGQGTCEQYF.